What follows is one TCR beta chain and its context. The antigen remains undetermined. The data belong to a study of blood T cells in healthy people across ages. Study results and limitations: TCR beta diversity per million T cells fell roughly linearly with age. Diversity estimated from one million T cells was considered an underestimate.

Using a J-beta primer mix together with a sample-barcoded 5' primer, a second PCR was run for about 7 to 12 cycles. Tags on each cDNA molecule came from a template-switch adaptor with 12 random nucleotides. TCRdb itself ran the 5' RACE reads through MiXCR, one entry per CDR3 protein. The table records about 1,600,000 distinct CDR3 sequences, around 39% of them present only once. CDR1 DFQATT and CDR2 SNEGSKA come from the germline V gene (reference sequence). The length of the CDR3 is 15 residues. J gave up 7 bases and V 5 bases, and 12 bases lay outside the gene matches. The source is a woman between 18 and 29 years old in good health. This chain joins TRBV20-1 and TRBJ2-3, with 10 bases identical to TRBD2. Sample: blood. In DNA form, the CDR3 reads TGCAGTGCTCTCCATCCTAGCGGGAGTTTAAATACGCAGTATTTT. Its translation: CSALHPSGSLNTQYF.